A selection of T cell receptor beta chains follows, all from one sample in a study of cytomegalovirus exposure and HLA in healthy donors. Using immunoSEQ multiplex PCR, the repertoire was profiled, and TCRdb retains in-frame clones only, with some absent. The sample records under 300,000 clones, roughly 85% being singletons. Sequencing was carried out using PBMCs. The receptors derive from a woman younger than 35 in good health and CMV-seronegative. Each CDR3 is given without its conserved first and last residue. The order of the fields is V gene, CDR3 protein.

V gene: TRBV14; CDR3 protein: ASSQVGGADLYEQY
V gene: TRBV11-3; CDR3 protein: ASSLGLAGGPDTQY
V gene: TRBV4-3; CDR3 protein: ASSQDSGGGTGHYEQY
V gene: TRBV7-9; CDR3 protein: ASSTPGGMNEAF
V gene: TRBV27; CDR3 protein: ASSSPPRQYNEQF
V gene: TRBV11-3; CDR3 protein: ASSLSGETGELF
V gene: TRBV7-9; CDR3 protein: ASSLTWASVHYEQY
V gene: TRBV27; CDR3 protein: ASSLSWSAFNQPQH
V gene: TRBV6-1; CDR3 protein: ASSEFLALANYGYT
V gene: TRBV11-3; CDR3 protein: ASSLGGDTEAF
V gene: TRBV6-6; CDR3 protein: ASSRPDSYEQY
V gene: TRBV11-3; CDR3 protein: ASSAGAYEQY
V gene: TRBV6-1; CDR3 protein: ASSEPGTGSYEQY
V gene: TRBV29-1; CDR3 protein: SVLGQLNTEAF
V gene: TRBV9; CDR3 protein: ASSAGGVGVGYT
V gene: TRBV25-1; CDR3 protein: ASSVGLTYGYT
V gene: TRBV4-2; CDR3 protein: ASSQGQNYEQY
V gene: TRBV30; CDR3 protein: AWSTGTDNEQF
V gene: TRBV19; CDR3 protein: ATDRGRNTIY
V gene: TRBV14; CDR3 protein: ASSQDSRQRGEKLF
V gene: TRBV2; CDR3 protein: ASSEGREVSYGYT
V gene: TRBV7-9; CDR3 protein: ASSYSTSRSLSYEQY
V gene: TRBV10-1; CDR3 protein: ASSESAFEQF
V gene: TRBV10-1; CDR3 protein: ATTGAHTGELF
V gene: TRBV27; CDR3 protein: ASRGGRMNTEAF
V gene: TRBV18; CDR3 protein: ASSPGGNQPQH
V gene: TRBV6-5; CDR3 protein: ASRTGGESNQPQH
V gene: TRBV9; CDR3 protein: ASSVGGGQPNSPLH
V gene: TRBV27; CDR3 protein: ASSTGVQPQH
V gene: TRBV18; CDR3 protein: ASSEQAYEQY
V gene: TRBV25-1; CDR3 protein: ASSEFSGDGYT
V gene: TRBV6-1; CDR3 protein: ASSARDNYGYT
V gene: TRBV7-7; CDR3 protein: ASSPEGGGRGETQY
V gene: TRBV6-6; CDR3 protein: ASSSGQGDYGYT
V gene: TRBV7-9; CDR3 protein: ASSFTGGTGLNEQY
V gene: TRBV7-6; CDR3 protein: ASSLVGLAGEGSYEQY
V gene: TRBV5-1; CDR3 protein: ASSLTGTASGNTIY
V gene: TRBV28; CDR3 protein: ASTKYLAGVGYNEQF
V gene: TRBV30; CDR3 protein: AWKVAGTKKETQY
V gene: TRBV5-1; CDR3 protein: ASSFTGLAGSYEQY
V gene: TRBV28; CDR3 protein: ASSPGAGGHNEQF
V gene: TRBV4-1; CDR3 protein: ASTQRLGDEQY
V gene: TRBV18; CDR3 protein: ASAKGQGSPEAF
V gene: TRBV4-3; CDR3 protein: ASSQDRAGGRGYT
V gene: TRBV5-1; CDR3 protein: ASSLEGGTDTQY